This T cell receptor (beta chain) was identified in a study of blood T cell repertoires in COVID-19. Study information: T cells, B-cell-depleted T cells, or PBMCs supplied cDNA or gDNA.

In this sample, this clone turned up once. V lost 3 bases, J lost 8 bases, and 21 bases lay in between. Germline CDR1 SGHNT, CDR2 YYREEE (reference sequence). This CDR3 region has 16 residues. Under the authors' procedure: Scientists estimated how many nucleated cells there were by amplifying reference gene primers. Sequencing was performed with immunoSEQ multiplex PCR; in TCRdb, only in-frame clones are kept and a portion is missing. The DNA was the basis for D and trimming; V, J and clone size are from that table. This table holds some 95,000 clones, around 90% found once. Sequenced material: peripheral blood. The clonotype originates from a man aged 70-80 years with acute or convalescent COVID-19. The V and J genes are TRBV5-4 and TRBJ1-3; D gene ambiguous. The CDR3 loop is CASSWKRLRRRDTIYF. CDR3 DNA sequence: TGTGCCAGCAGCTGGAAGAGGTTGCGGCGGAGAGACACCATATATTTT. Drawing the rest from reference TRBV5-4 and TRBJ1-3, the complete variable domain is ETGVTQSPTHLIKTRGQQVTLRCSSQSGHNTVSWYQQALGQGPQFIFQYYREEENGRGNFPPRFSGLQFPNYSSELNVNALELDDSALYLCASSWKRLRRRDTIYFGEGSWLTVV.